Below, 5 T cell receptor beta chains from the same sample are listed, as sequenced in a study of regulatory T cells in long-lasting Graves disease. Regarding time point: persistent/refractory GD, antithyroid drugs over 5 years with positive TRAb. Preparation of the TCR library used RNA extracted from PBMCs. Combining iRepertoire HTBI primers with Arm-PCR of CDR3 regions, the authors built TCR beta libraries. In TCRdb, the multiplex PCR reads were re-called with MiXCR into one record per CDR3 protein. The table has about 430,000 distinct CDR3 sequences, 21% seen once. The material was peripheral blood mononuclear cells (PBMCs), obtained when the disease was refractory, from a patient treated with antithyroid drugs. The receptor set was obtained from a female donor with Graves disease.

There are many counts of this clonotype. The V call is TRBV28, the J call TRBJ1-1; no firm D call. This CDR3 has 13 amino acids. Germline V gene sequence: CDR1 MDHEN, CDR2 SYDVKM. V gave up 6 bases and J gave up 1 base, with 9 bases separating them. CDR3 protein: CASSRYRNTEAFF. CDR3 DNA sequence: TGTGCCAGCAGCCGGTACAGGAACACTGAAGCTTTCTTT. Full variable domain (missing parts from reference TRBV28 and TRBJ1-1): DVKVTQSSRYLVKRTGEKVFLECVQDMDHENMFWYRQDPGLGLRLIYFSYDVKMKEKGDIPEGYSVSREKKERFSLILESASTNQTSMYLCASSRYRNTEAFFGQGTRLTVV.

This clonotype was counted between two and nine times. The chain couples TRBV11-3 to TRBJ2-7, with a possible D match to TRBD1 (6 bases). CDR1 is SGHNT and CDR2 is YENEEA in the germline V gene. Between the trimmed V and J ends, which lost 5 bases and 7 bases, there was a span of 15 bases. The CDR3 extends over 13 amino acids. The CDR3 DNA reads as TGTGCCAGCAGCCCTTCCGACAGGACAGAGCAGTACTTC. Translating gives CASSPSDRTEQYF. The full variable domain, rest sourced from reference TRBV11-3 and TRBJ2-7, is EAGVVQSPRYKIIEKKQPVAFWCNPISGHNTLYWYLQNLGQGPELLIRYENEEAVDDSQLPKDRFSAERLKGVDSTLKIQPAELGDSAVYLCASSPSDRTEQYFGPGTRLTVT.

This clonotype occurred many times. V is TRBV2 and J is TRBJ1-5; D unresolved. CDR1 and CDR2 (germline): SNHLY, FYNNEI. The CDR3 consists of 14 residues. V shed 3 bases and J shed 9 bases, with 15 bases lying between them. The DNA for the CDR3 is TGTGCCAGCAGTGAGGGTCTGGCTATTGGGCCCCAGCATTTT. It specifies CASSEGLAIGPQHF.

The chain links TRBV28 to TRBJ1-5, with a weak D call TRBD1 (5 bases). Trimming removed 5 bases at V and 11 bases at J, with 13 bases between. This CDR3 contains 12 residues. The germline gives CDR1 MDHEN, CDR2 SYDVKM. This CDR3 reads CASSLAKGAQHF. CDR3 coding DNA: TGTGCCAGCAGTCTAGCGAAAGGGGCCCAGCATTTT. Based on the CDR3 plus reference TRBV28 and TRBJ1-5, the full variable domain is DVKVTQSSRYLVKRTGEKVFLECVQDMDHENMFWYRQDPGLGLRLIYFSYDVKMKEKGDIPEGYSVSREKKERFSLILESASTNQTSMYLCASSLAKGAQHFGDGTRLSIL.

This clonotype was seen once. This chain joins TRBV9 and TRBJ2-7, with 7 bases lining up with TRBD2. The CDR3 sequence is 14 residues long. V was pared by 4 bases and J by 5 bases, with 9 bases of the junction left unmatched. The germline V gene encodes CDR1 SGDLS and CDR2 YYNGEE. DNA for the CDR3: TGTGCCAGCAGCTTCGGACTAGAGACCCACGAGCAGTACTTC. Amino acid sequence: CASSFGLETHEQYF.